The sequence of this T cell receptor beta chain was determined in a study of CD8+ T cells in alopecia areata. Extraction of RNA preceded its reverse transcription into cDNA, which served as the sequencing template. Some clones are missing from TCRdb's copy, which holds only in-frame ones; the method was immunoSEQ multiplex PCR. The profile shows roughly 190,000 clones, roughly 66% of them singletons. CDR3 length: 15 amino acids. V was shortened by 3 bases and J by 5 bases, with 16 bases between the two germline ends. Germline CDR1 reads SGHVS; CDR2 reads FNYEAQ. The treatment is: oral pan-JAK inhibitor, 5-10 mg twice daily.

The source was CD4+ T cells sorted from blood, collected at week 24, from a patient treated with tofacitinib. The chain joins TRBV7-6 to TRBJ2-5; possibly TRBD2 for D (7 bases). The receptor was isolated from a human donor with alopecia areata. CDR3 sequence (DNA): TGTGCCAGCAGCTTCGGTGGGGGGGGCAGTGAGACCCAGTACTTC. It is translated as CASSFGGGGSETQYF.